This T cell receptor beta chain appears in the sequencing data of a study of T cell changes during pregnancy in multiple sclerosis. Data came from immunoSEQ multiplex PCR; TCRdb stores just in-frame clones and leaves some out. The data contain 60,000 or so clones, 80% to 90% of them singletons. Trimming left V 6 bases short and J 3 bases short, with 15 bases between. Per germline, CDR1 LNHDA and CDR2 SQIVND (reference sequence). This CDR3 contains 14 residues. This TCR was sampled from a female donor in good health, enrolled as a control in a pregnancy study. The sample in question was peripheral blood, obtained in the first trimester of pregnancy. The V and J genes are TRBV19 and TRBJ2-7, with D maybe TRBD1 (6 bases). The CDR3 reads CASSLTGAGYEQYF. DNA of the CDR3: TGTGCCAGTAGCCTGACAGGCGCAGGCTACGAGCAGTACTTC.